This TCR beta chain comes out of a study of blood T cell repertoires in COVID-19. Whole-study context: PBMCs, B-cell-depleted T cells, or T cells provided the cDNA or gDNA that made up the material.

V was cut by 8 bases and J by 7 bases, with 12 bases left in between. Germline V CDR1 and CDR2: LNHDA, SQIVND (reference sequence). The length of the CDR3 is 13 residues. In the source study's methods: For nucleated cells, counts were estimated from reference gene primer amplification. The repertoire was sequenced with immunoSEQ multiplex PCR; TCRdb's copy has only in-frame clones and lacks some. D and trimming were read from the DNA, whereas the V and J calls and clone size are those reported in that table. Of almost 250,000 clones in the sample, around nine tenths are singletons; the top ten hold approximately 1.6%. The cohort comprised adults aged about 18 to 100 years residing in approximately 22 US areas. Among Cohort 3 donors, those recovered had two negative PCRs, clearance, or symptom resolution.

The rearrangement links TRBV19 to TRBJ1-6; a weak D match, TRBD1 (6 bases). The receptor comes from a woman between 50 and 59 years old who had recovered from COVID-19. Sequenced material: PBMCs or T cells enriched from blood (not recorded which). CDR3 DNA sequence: TGTGCCAGTGAAGATAGGGGGAATTCACCCCTCCACTTT. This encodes CASEDRGNSPLHF. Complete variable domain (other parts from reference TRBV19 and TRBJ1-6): DGGITQSPKYLFRKEGQNVTLSCEQNLNHDAMYWYRQDPGQGLRLIYYSQIVNDFQKGDIAEGYSVSREKKESFPLTVTSAQKNPTAFYLCASEDRGNSPLHFGNGTRLTVT.